This T cell receptor (beta chain) was captured by sequencing in a study of T cell responses to AZD1222 COVID-19 vaccine. General study points: Reports say nearly half of spike-specific TCRs go after unmutated variant regions. Spike regions recognized by vaccine-associated CD4 TCRs spanned the protein, led by 160-218 and 743-854. The repertoires were collected only after the peak T cell response. Clonal diversity was possibly underestimated, and white British individuals and females predominated among donors.

Notes on this clone: Its antigen is undetermined.

Data came from immunoSEQ multiplex PCR; TCRdb stores just in-frame clones and leaves some out. The sample holds about 130,000 clones; 75% to 90% are singletons and the top ten take 6.3%. Per germline, CDR1 MGHRA and CDR2 YSYEKL. Trimming left V 1 base short and J 7 bases short, with 7 bases between. This CDR3 comprises 13 residues. The rearrangement joins TRBV4-1 to TRBJ2-2, with D hard to call. The source material was peripheral blood, sampled on day 0 of AZD1222 vaccination. The sequence was obtained from an adult in good health. CDR3: CASSQVFGGELFF. CDR3 bases: TGCGCCAGCAGCCAAGTTTTTGGCGGGGAGCTGTTTTTT.